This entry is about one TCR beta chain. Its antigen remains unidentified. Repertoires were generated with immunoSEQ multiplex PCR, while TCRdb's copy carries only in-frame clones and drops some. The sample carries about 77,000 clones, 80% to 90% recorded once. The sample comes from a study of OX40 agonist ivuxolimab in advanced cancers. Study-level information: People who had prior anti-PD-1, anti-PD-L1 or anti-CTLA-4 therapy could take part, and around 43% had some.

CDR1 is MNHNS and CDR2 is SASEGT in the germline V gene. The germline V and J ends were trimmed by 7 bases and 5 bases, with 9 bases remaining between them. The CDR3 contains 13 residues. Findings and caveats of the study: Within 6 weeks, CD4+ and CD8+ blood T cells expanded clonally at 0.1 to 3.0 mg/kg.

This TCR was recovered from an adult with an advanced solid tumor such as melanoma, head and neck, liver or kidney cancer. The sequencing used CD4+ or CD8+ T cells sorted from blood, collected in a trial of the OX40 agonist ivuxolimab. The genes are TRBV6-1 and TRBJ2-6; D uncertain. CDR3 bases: TGTGCCAGCACCCTGTTATGGGCCAACGTCCTGACTTTC. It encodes CASTLLWANVLTF.